The source of this TCR beta chain is a study of blood T cell repertoires in COVID-19. Study at large: Samples of COVID-19 (acute and convalescent) were obtained from the United States, Italy and Spain.

This CDR3 is built from 15 residues. Trimming stripped 2 bases from V and 0 bases from J, with 10 bases between. The germline gives CDR1 MGHRA, CDR2 YSYEKL. In the original analysis: Quantification of nucleated cells was approximated via reference gene primer amplification. Here immunoSEQ multiplex PCR was the method, and the copy in TCRdb shows in-frame clones only, minus some. V, J and clone size were drawn from that table, and D and trimming were deduced from the DNA. The repertoire includes over 150,000 clones, approximately 87% of them detected once, and less than 25% sits in the top ten. In its sample, this clone was seen many times.

The sample taken for sequencing was peripheral blood. The TCR originated in a man aged 65-85 years with active or convalescent COVID-19. This sequence joins TRBV4-1 and TRBJ1-1, with D hard to call. The CDR3: CASSQTLTMNTEAFF. Written as DNA, the CDR3 is TGCGCCAGCAGCCAAACCCTTACTATGAACACTGAAGCTTTCTTT.